A single sample gave rise to the 5 T cell receptor beta chains below, sequenced in a study of cytomegalovirus exposure and HLA in healthy donors. PCR amplification relied on 60 Vbeta primers (plus 13 Jbeta primers). Repertoires were generated with immunoSEQ multiplex PCR, while TCRdb's copy carries only in-frame clones and drops some. There are approximately 190,000 clones in the sample; 82% occur only once, and around 0.8% lies in the top ten. Material: PBMCs. The receptor set was obtained from a woman in her late teens or twenties in good health and CMV-seronegative.

The rearrangement joins TRBV28 to TRBJ1-4; 7 positions agree with TRBD1. This CDR3 has 11 residues. Trimming took 6 bases from V and 14 from J; bases not matched to a gene: 6. From germline, CDR1 is MDHEN and CDR2 SYDVKM. CDR3 amino acids: CASSQGVQLFF. The CDR3 DNA reads as TGTGCCAGCAGCCAGGGGGTTCAGCTGTTTTTT.

The V call is TRBV6-5, the J call TRBJ1-4, with TRBD1 matching 7 bases. J gave up 3 bases and V 6 bases, and 7 bases lay outside the gene matches. The germline CDR1 and CDR2 sequences are MNHEY and SVGAGI. The CDR3 runs 15 residues. CDR3 region: CASRRNRGPNEKLFF. The CDR3 DNA reads TGTGCCAGCAGGCGCAACAGGGGCCCTAATGAAAAACTGTTTTTT.

CDR3 sequence (DNA): TGTGCCTGGAGCGCAAGCGGGAGCTCCTACAATGAGCAGTTCTTC. It specifies CAWSASGSSYNEQFF. This sequence joins TRBV30 and TRBJ2-1; 8 nucleotides line up with TRBD2. The CDR3 contains 15 residues. After removal of 3 bases from V and 0 bases from J, the junction contained 4 bases not matched to a gene. Germline V gene lookup returns CDR1 GTSNPN and CDR2 SVGIG (reference sequence).

This chain links TRBV6-6 with TRBJ1-3; D is possibly TRBD1 (5 bases). Germline V lookup: CDR1 MNHNY, CDR2 SVGAGI (reference sequence). This CDR3 has 16 residues. Deletions cut 1 base from V and 2 bases from J, with 12 bases between. In DNA, the CDR3 is TGTGCCAGCAGTTACTGGGGCAGGGCAACTGGAAACACCATATATTTT. This translates into CASSYWGRATGNTIYF.

This chain uses TRBV19 with TRBJ1-5, with 9 bases matching TRBD1. Trimming at V came to 0 bases and at J to 0 bases, leaving 3 bases not matched to a gene. The CDR3 is made up of 17 amino acids. The V gene's germline CDR1 is LNHDA and CDR2 SQIVND (reference sequence). The CDR3 loop is CASSIDQGQGSNQPQHF. The CDR3 bases are TGTGCCAGTAGTATAGATCAGGGACAGGGTAGCAATCAGCCCCAGCATTTT.